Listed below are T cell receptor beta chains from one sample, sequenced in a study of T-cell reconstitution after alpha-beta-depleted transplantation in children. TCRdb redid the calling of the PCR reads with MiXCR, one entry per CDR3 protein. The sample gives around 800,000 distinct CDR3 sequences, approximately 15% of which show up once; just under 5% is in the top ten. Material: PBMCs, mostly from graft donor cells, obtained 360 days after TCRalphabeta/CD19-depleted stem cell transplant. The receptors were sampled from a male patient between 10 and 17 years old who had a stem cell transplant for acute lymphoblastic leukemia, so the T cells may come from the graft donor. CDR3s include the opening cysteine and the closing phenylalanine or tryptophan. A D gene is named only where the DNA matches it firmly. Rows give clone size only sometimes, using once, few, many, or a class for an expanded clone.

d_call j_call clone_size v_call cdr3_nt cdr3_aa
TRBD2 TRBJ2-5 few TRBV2 TGTGCCAGCAGTGTGGGTAGCGGGCCTCAAGAGACCCAGTACTTC CASSVGSGPQETQYF
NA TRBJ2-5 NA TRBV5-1 TGCGCCAGCAGCTCATTACTGGACGGACTGTACTTC CASSSLLDGLYF
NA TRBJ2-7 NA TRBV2 TGTGCCAGCACCCTGTCCTACGAGCAGTACTTC CASTLSYEQYF
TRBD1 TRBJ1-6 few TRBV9 TGTGCCAGCAGCCCTCGACAGGGGAATTCACCCCTCCACTTT CASSPRQGNSPLHF
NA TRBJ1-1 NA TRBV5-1 TGCGCCAGCAGCTTCCAGGACAGCCCTGAAGCTTTCTTT CASSFQDSPEAFF
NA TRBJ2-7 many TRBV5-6 TGTGCCAGCAGCTCTACGAATTACGAGCAGTACTTC CASSSTNYEQYF
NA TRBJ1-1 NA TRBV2 TGTGCCAGCACCACAGGTGACTTCCTGAACACTGAAGCTTTCTTT CASTTGDFLNTEAFF
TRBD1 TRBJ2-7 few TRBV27 TGTGCCAGCAGTTGGGCAGGGGGCCAGTACGAGCAGTACTTC CASSWAGGQYEQYF
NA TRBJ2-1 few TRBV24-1 TGTGCCGCGGCGGCAGGGGGGTTTTCGGGGGAGCAGTTCTTC CAAAAGGFSGEQFF
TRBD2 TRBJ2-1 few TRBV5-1 TGCGCCAGCACCCAAGCTGGACTAGCGGGAGCCAATGAGCAGTTCTTC CASTQAGLAGANEQFF